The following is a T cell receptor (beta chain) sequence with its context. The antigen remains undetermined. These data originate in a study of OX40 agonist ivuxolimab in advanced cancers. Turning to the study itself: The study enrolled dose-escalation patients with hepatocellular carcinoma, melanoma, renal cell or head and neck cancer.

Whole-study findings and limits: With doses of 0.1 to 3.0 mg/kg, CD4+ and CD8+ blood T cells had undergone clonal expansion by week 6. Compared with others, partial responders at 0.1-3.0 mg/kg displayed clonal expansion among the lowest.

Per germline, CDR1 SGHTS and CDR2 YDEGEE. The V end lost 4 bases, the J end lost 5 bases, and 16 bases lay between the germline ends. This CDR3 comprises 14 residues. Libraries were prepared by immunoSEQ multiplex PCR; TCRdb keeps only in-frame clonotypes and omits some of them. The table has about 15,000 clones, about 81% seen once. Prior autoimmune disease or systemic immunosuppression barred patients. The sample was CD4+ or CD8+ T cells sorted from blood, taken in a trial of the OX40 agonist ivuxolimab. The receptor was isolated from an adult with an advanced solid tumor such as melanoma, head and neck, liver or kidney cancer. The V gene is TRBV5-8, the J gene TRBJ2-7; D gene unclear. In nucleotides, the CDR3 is TGTGCCAGCAGCCCCCCCGGAGCGTTAGACGAGCAGTACTTC. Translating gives CASSPPGALDEQYF.